This is a list of T cell receptor beta chains from one sample in a study of blood T cell repertoires in COVID-19. Repertoires were generated with immunoSEQ multiplex PCR, while TCRdb's copy carries only in-frame clones and drops some. The sample has a few hundred thousand clones, 70% to 90% seen once. The sequencing input was peripheral blood. These receptors were collected from a young woman who had recovered from COVID-19. Each CDR3 is given with its conserved first and last residue. The D gene is left open where the match is weak. Not all rows give a size; the values are once, few, many and, for expanded clones, a class.

d_call: -
clone_size: -
j_call: TRBJ1-2
v_call: TRBV7-9
cdr3_nt: TGTGCCAGCAGCTTGATTATTAGGAGGGACGGCTACACCTTC
cdr3_aa: CASSLIIRRDGYTF

d_call: -
clone_size: -
j_call: TRBJ1-5
v_call: TRBV9
cdr3_nt: TGTGCCAGCAGCGTTACATTAAATCAGCCCCAGCATTTT
cdr3_aa: CASSVTLNQPQHF

d_call: -
clone_size: -
j_call: TRBJ1-4
v_call: TRBV7-9
cdr3_nt: TGTGCCAGCACCCACTCCGAAAAACTGTTTTTT
cdr3_aa: CASTHSEKLFF

d_call: TRBD2
clone_size: -
j_call: TRBJ2-5
v_call: TRBV7-2
cdr3_nt: TGTGCCAGCAGCTTAGGTCACTTAGCGGGGGTCCACCAAGAGACCCAGTACTTC
cdr3_aa: CASSLGHLAGVHQETQYF

d_call: -
clone_size: -
j_call: TRBJ2-3
v_call: TRBV10-2
cdr3_nt: TGCGCCAGCAGTGAGTCTCCCTTCACAGATACGCAGTATTTT
cdr3_aa: CASSESPFTDTQYF

d_call: -
clone_size: once
j_call: TRBJ1-4
v_call: TRBV29-1
cdr3_nt: TGCAGCGCCTTAGAAGCGGGGGCACTGTTTTTT
cdr3_aa: CSALEAGALFF

d_call: TRBD2
clone_size: -
j_call: TRBJ2-3
v_call: TRBV6-6
cdr3_nt: TGTGCCACCGCGGAGAGCGGGGGGAGCACAGATACGCAGTATTTT
cdr3_aa: CATAESGGSTDTQYF

d_call: -
clone_size: -
j_call: TRBJ2-1
v_call: TRBV10-3
cdr3_nt: TGTGCCGCCGCAGGGATCCGTGGGAATGAGCAGTTCTTC
cdr3_aa: CAAAGIRGNEQFF

d_call: -
clone_size: -
j_call: TRBJ2-1
v_call: TRBV18
cdr3_nt: TGTGCCAGCTCACGGGGTAGGCCTGGACAAGATGAGCAGTTCTTC
cdr3_aa: CASSRGRPGQDEQFF

d_call: -
clone_size: once
j_call: TRBJ2-1
v_call: TRBV20-1
cdr3_nt: TGCAGTGCTAGTTGGAGGGATGATGAGCAGTTCTTC
cdr3_aa: CSASWRDDEQFF

d_call: -
clone_size: -
j_call: TRBJ1-2
v_call: TRBV19
cdr3_nt: TGTGCCAGTAATACAGGGTCCGGTGGCTACACCTTC
cdr3_aa: CASNTGSGGYTF

d_call: -
clone_size: -
j_call: TRBJ1-1
v_call: TRBV19
cdr3_nt: TGTGCCAGTAGTATGAAGGACGGGGGGAACACTGAAGCTTTCTTT
cdr3_aa: CASSMKDGGNTEAFF

d_call: -
clone_size: once
j_call: TRBJ1-1
v_call: TRBV4-3
cdr3_nt: TGCGCCAGCGGGGAGGGTGGCCCTGAAGCTTTCTTT
cdr3_aa: CASGEGGPEAFF

d_call: TRBD1
clone_size: -
j_call: TRBJ1-1
v_call: TRBV7-9
cdr3_nt: TGTGCCAGCAGCTTAGGACAGGGGGCGCGGGACACTGAAGCTTTCTTT
cdr3_aa: CASSLGQGARDTEAFF

d_call: -
clone_size: -
j_call: TRBJ2-7
v_call: TRBV19
cdr3_nt: TGTGCCAGTAGTACCCTTCAGGGAAGGGAGCAGTACTTC
cdr3_aa: CASSTLQGREQYF

d_call: -
clone_size: -
j_call: TRBJ1-2
v_call: TRBV6-4
cdr3_nt: TGTGCCAGCAGAGAAACAGGGTCGGGAGGCTACACCTTC
cdr3_aa: CASRETGSGGYTF

d_call: -
clone_size: -
j_call: TRBJ2-7
v_call: TRBV6-2/TRBV6-3
cdr3_nt: TGTGCCAGCAGTTACTCGACCGGGTTGCGCTCCTACGAGCAGTACTTC
cdr3_aa: CASSYSTGLRSYEQYF

d_call: TRBD2
clone_size: -
j_call: TRBJ2-7
v_call: TRBV7-3
cdr3_nt: TGTGCCAGCAGCCCTCCCGGGACTAGCGGAATCGGGCAGTACTTC
cdr3_aa: CASSPPGTSGIGQYF

d_call: TRBD2
clone_size: -
j_call: TRBJ2-7
v_call: TRBV9
cdr3_nt: TGTGCCAGCAGCGTAGCTAGCGGAGGTGCCGAGCAGTACTTC
cdr3_aa: CASSVASGGAEQYF